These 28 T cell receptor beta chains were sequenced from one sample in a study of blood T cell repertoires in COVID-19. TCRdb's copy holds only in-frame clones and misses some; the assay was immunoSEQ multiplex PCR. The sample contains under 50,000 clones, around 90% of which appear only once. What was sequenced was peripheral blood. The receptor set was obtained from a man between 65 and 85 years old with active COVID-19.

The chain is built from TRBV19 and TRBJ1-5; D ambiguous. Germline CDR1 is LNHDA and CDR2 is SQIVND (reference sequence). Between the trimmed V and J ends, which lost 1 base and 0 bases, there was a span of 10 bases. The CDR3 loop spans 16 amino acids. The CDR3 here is CASSIVTGNSNQPQHF. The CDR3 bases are TGTGCCAGTAGTATAGTCACGGGGAATAGCAATCAGCCCCAGCATTTT.

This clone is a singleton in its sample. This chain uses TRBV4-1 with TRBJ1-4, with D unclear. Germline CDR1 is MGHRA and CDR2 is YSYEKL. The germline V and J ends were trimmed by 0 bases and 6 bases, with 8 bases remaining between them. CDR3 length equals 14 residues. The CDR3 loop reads CASSQDRTDEKLFF. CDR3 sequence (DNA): TGCGCCAGCAGCCAAGATAGAACCGATGAAAAACTGTTTTTT.

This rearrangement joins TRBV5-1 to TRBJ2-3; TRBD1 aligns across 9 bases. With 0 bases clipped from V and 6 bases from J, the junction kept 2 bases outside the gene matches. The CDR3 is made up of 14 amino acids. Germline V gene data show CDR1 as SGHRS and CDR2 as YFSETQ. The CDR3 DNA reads TGCGCCAGCAGCTTGGGGACAGGGGTGGATACGCAGTATTTT. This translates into CASSLGTGVDTQYF.

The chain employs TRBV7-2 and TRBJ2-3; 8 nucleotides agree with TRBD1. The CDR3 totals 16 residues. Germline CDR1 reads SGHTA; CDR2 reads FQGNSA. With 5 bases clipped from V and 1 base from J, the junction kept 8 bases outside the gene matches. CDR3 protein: CASSQGQGAGTDTQYF. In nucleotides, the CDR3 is TGTGCCAGCAGCCAGGGGCAGGGGGCGGGCACAGATACGCAGTATTTT.

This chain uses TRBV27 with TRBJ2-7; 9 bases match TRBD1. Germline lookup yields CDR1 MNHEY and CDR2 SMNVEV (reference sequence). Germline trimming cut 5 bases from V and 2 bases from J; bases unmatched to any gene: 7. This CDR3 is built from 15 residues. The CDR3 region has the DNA TGTGCCAGCAGTACCCCGGGACAGGGTACCTACGAGCAGTACTTC. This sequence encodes CASSTPGQGTYEQYF.

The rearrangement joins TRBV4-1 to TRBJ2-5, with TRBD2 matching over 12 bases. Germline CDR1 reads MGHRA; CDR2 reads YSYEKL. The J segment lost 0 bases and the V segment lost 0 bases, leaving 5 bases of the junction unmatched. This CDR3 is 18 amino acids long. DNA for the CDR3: TGCGCCAGCAGCCAAGAAAGACTAGCGGGGGCTTACCAAGAGACCCAGTACTTC. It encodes CASSQERLAGAYQETQYF.

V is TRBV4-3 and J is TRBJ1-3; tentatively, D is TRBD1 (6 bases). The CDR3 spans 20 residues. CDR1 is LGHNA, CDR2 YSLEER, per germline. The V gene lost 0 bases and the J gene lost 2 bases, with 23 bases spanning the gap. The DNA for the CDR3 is TGCGCCAGCAGCCAAGACCCGCCTCCCTCCACAGGGCCCCCTGGAAACACCATATATTTT. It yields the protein CASSQDPPPSTGPPGNTIYF.

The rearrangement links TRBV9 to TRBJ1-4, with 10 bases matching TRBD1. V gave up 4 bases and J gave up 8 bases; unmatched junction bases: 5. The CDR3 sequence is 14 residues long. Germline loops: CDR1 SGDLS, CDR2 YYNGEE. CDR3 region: CASSLTGGREKLFF. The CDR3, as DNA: TGTGCCAGCAGCCTGACAGGGGGCAGGGAAAAACTGTTTTTT.

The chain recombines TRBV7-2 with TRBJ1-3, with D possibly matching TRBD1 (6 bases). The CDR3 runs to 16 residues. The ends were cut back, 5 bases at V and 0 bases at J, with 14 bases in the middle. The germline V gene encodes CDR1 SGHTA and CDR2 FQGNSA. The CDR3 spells CASSAHRAPSGNTIYF. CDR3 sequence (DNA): TGTGCCAGCAGCGCTCACAGGGCCCCCTCTGGAAACACCATATATTTT.

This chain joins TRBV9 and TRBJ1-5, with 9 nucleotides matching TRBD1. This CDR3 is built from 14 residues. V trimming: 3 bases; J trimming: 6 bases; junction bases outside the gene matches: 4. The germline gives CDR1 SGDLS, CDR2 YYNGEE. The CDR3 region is CASSAQGAGQPQHF. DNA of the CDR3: TGTGCCAGCAGCGCACAGGGGGCGGGTCAGCCCCAGCATTTT.

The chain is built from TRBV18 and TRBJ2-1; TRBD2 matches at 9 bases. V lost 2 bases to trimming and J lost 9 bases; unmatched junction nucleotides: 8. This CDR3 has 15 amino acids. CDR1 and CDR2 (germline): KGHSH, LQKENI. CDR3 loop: CASSPMRGGLSEQFF. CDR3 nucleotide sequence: TGTGCCAGCTCACCAATGCGGGGGGGCCTGAGTGAGCAGTTCTTC.

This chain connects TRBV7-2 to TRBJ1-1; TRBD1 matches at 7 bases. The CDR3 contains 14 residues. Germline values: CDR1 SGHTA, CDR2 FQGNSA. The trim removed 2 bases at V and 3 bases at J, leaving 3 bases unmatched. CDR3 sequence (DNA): TGTGCCAGCAGCTTATCAGGGGGATACACTGAAGCTTTCTTT. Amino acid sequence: CASSLSGGYTEAFF. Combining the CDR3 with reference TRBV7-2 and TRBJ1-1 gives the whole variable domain GAGVSQSPSNKVTEKGKDVELRCDPISGHTALYWYRQSLGQGLEFLIYFQGNSAPDKSGLPSDRFSAERTGGSVSTLTIQRTQQEDSAVYLCASSLSGGYTEAFFGQGTRLTVV.

CDR3 sequence reads: CASRTGTVANEQYF. The CDR3 DNA reads TGTGCCAGTAGAACCGGGACAGTGGCTAACGAGCAGTACTTC. This rearrangement joins TRBV19 to TRBJ2-7; TRBD1 agrees at 7 bases. With 6 bases clipped from V and 5 bases from J, the junction kept 10 bases outside the gene matches. Germline assignment: CDR1 LNHDA and CDR2 SQIVND (reference sequence). This CDR3 region has 14 residues.

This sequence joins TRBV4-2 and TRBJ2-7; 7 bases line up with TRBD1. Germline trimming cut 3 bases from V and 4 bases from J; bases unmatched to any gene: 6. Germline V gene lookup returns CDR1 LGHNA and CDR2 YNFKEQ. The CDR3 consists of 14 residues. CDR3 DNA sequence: TGTGCCAGCAGCCACGGACAGGAACAGTACGAGCAGTACTTC. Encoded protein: CASSHGQEQYEQYF.

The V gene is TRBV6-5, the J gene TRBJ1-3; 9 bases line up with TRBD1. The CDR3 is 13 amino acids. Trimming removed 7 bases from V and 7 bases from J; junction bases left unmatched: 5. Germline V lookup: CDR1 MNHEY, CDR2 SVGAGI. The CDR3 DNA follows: TGTGCCAGCACTCCGGACAGGGGTAACACCATATATTTT. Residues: CASTPDRGNTIYF.

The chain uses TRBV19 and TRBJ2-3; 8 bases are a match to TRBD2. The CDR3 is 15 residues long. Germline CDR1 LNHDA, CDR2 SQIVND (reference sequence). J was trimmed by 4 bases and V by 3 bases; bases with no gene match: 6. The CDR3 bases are TGTGCCAGTAGTATGTGGACTAGCCCAGCAGATACGCAGTATTTT. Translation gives CASSMWTSPADTQYF. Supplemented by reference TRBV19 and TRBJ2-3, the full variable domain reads DGGITQSPKYLFRKEGQNVTLSCEQNLNHDAMYWYRQDPGQGLRLIYYSQIVNDFQKGDIAEGYSVSREKKESFPLTVTSAQKNPTAFYLCASSMWTSPADTQYFGPGTRLTVL.

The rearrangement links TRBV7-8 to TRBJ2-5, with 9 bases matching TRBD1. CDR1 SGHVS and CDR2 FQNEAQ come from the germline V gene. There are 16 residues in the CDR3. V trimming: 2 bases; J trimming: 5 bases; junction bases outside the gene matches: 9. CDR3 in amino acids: CASSLNRGLEEETQYF. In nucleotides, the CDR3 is TGTGCCAGCAGCTTAAACAGGGGGCTGGAGGAGGAGACCCAGTACTTC.

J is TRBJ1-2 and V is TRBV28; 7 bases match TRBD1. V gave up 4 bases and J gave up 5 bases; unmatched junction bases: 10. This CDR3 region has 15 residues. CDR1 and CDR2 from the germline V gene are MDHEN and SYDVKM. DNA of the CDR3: TGTGCCAGCAGTTCCCCGGGACAGAACCTTTATGGCTACACCTTC. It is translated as CASSSPGQNLYGYTF.

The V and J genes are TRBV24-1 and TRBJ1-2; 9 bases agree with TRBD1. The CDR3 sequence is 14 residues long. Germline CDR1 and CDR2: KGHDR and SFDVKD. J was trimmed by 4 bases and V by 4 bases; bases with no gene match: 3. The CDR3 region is CATSDRTGAYGYTF. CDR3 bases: TGTGCCACCAGTGACCGGACAGGGGCCTATGGCTACACCTTC.

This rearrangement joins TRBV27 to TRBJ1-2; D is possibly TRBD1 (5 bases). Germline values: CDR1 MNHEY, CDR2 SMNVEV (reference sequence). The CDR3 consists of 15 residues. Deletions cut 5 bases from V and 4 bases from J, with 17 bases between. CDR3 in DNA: TGTGCCAGCAGTCTAACCGGGGGGTCAGGCTATGGCTACACCTTC. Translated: CASSLTGGSGYGYTF.

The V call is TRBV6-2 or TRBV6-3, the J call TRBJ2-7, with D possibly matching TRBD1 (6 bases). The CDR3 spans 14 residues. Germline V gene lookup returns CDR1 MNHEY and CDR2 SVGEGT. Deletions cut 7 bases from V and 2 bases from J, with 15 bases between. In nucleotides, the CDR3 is TGTGCCAGCACCCCCGGGGCAGGGGCCTACGAGCAGTACTTC. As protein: CASTPGAGAYEQYF.

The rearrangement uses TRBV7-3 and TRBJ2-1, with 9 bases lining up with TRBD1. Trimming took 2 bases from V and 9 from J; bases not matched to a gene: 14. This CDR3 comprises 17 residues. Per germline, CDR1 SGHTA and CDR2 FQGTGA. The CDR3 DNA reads TGTGCCAGCAGCTTACTCGCTGGGACAGGGCCCCCGGGTGAGCAGTTCTTC. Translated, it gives CASSLLAGTGPPGEQFF. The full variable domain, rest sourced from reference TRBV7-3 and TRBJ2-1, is GAGVSQTPSNKVTEKGKYVELRCDPISGHTALYWYRQSLGQGPEFLIYFQGTGAADDSGLPNDRFFAVRPEGSVSTLKIQRTERGDSAVYLCASSLLAGTGPPGEQFFGPGTRLTVL.

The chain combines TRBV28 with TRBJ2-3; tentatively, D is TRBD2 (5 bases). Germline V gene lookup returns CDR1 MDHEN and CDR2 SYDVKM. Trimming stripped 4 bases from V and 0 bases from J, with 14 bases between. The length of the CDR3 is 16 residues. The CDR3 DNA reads TGTGCCAGCAGTTCCCCTCGCGGCGGGAGCACAGATACGCAGTATTTT. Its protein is CASSSPRGGSTDTQYF.

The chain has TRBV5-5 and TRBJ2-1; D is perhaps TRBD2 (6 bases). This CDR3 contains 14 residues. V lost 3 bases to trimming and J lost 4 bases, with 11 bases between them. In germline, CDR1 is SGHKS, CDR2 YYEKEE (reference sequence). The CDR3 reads CASSYGGTYNEQFF. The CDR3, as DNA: TGTGCCAGCAGCTACGGAGGGACTTACAATGAGCAGTTCTTC.

The CDR3 region is CASSQGFYNEQFF. As DNA, the CDR3 is TGTGCCAGTTCACAGGGGTTTTACAATGAGCAGTTCTTC. V usage is TRBV27 and J usage is TRBJ2-1, with 7 nucleotides matching TRBD1. Unmatched junction bases numbered 6, after V lost 9 bases and J lost 4 bases. This CDR3 is 13 amino acids long. Germline V gene data show CDR1 as MNHEY and CDR2 as SMNVEV (reference sequence).

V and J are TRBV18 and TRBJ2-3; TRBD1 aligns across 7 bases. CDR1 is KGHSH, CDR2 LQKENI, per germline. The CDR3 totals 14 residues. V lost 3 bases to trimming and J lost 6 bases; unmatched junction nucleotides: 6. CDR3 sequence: CASSPGTDKDTQYF. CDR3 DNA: TGTGCCAGCTCACCTGGGACAGACAAGGATACGCAGTATTTT.

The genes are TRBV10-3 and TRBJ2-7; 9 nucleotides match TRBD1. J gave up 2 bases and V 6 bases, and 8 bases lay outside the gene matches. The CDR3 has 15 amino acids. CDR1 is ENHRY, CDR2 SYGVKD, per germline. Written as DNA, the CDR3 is TGTGCCATCAGACGTGGACAGGGGACGACCTACGAGCAGTACTTC. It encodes CAIRRGQGTTYEQYF.

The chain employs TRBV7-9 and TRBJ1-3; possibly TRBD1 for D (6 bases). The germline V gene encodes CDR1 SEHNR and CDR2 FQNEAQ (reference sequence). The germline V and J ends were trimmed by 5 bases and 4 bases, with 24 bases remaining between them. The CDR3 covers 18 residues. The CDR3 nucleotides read TGTGCCAGCAGCCCTCCCCCCGGGCGGGGGGCGCCGGGAAACACCATATATTTT. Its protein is CASSPPPGRGAPGNTIYF.